The source of this T cell receptor (beta chain) is a study of shared clonotypes between healthy human individuals. Study-wide background: Per donor, CD8 memory used one plate, CD8 naive used two, CD4 memory used three and CD4 naive used three. The study, taken as a whole, reports: There were few donors, and this limited the genetic and exposure-history diversity represented.

Using immunoSEQ multiplex PCR, the repertoire was profiled, and TCRdb retains in-frame clones only, with some absent. Seen here are about 2.4 million clones, 93% observed once, and the top ten hold about 0.39%. Turning to this clone: Its cognate antigen is unknown. Additional DNA sequences in this sample encode the identical CDR3.

This sequence originates from a young man in good health. Some clones in this sample may be carry-over from other donors' samples. Sequenced: naive CD4+ T cells from PBMCs. Stated subset: CD45RA+ positively selected.

CDR3 nucleotides: TGTGCCAGCAGCTTAGGGGCGGATACGCAGTATTTT. Protein product: CASSLGADTQYF. The V gene is TRBV7-2, the J gene TRBJ2-3; the D is unclear. With 1 base removed from V and 6 bases from J, the gap between germline ends came to 5 bases. The CDR3 totals 12 residues. Germline-derived CDR1 and CDR2 are SGHTA and FQGNSA.